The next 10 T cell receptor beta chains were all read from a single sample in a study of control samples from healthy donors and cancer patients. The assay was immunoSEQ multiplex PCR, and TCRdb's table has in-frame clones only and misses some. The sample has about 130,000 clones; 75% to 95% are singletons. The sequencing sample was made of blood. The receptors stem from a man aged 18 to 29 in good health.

DNA for the CDR3: TGTGCCAGCAGCTTGGGTCGGGCGATAGGAAACACCATATATTTT. Translated, it gives CASSLGRAIGNTIYF. The chain joins TRBV5-6 to TRBJ1-3; D unresolved. The CDR3 spans 15 residues. The germline V gene has CDR1 SGHDT and CDR2 YYEEEE. The ends were cut back, 0 bases at V and 4 bases at J, with 11 bases in the middle. Full variable domain (rest looked up from reference TRBV5-6 and TRBJ1-3): DAGVTQSPTHLIKTRGQQVTLRCSPKSGHDTVSWYQQALGQGPQFIFQYYEEEERQRGNFPDRFSGHQFPNYSSELNVNALLLGDSALYLCASSLGRAIGNTIYFGEGSWLTVV.

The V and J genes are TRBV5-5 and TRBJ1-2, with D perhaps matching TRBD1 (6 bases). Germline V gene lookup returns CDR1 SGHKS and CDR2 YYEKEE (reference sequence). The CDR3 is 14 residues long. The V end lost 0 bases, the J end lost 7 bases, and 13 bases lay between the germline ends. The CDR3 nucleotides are TGTGCCAGCAGCTTGGGGACAGCCTCCTTTGGCTACACCTTC. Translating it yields CASSLGTASFGYTF.

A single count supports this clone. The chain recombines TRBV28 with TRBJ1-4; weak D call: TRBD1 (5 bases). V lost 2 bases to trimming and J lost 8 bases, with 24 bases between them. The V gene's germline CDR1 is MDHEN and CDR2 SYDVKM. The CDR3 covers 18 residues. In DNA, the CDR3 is TGTGCCAGCAGTTTAAGACCTCAGGCCCCTGGGGGGGAGGAAAAACTGTTTTTT. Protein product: CASSLRPQAPGGEEKLFF.

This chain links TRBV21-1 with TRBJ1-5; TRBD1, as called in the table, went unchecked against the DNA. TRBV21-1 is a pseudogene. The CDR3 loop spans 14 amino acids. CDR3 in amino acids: CASSKGPGNQPQHF. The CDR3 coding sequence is TGTGCCAGCAGCAAGGGGCCGGGCAATCAGCCCCAGCATTTT.

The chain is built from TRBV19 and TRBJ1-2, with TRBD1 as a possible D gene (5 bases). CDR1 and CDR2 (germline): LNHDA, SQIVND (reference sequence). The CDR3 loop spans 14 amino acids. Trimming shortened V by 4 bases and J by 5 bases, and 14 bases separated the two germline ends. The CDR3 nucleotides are TGTGCCAGTAGTAGAACAGGAATTATATATGGCTACACCTTC. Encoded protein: CASSRTGIIYGYTF.

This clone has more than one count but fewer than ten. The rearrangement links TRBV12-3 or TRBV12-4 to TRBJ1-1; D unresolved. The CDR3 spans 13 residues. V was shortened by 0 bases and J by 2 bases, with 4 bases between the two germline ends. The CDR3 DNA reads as TGTGCCAGCAGTTTAGCAGTCAACACTGAAGCTTTCTTT. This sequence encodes CASSLAVNTEAFF.

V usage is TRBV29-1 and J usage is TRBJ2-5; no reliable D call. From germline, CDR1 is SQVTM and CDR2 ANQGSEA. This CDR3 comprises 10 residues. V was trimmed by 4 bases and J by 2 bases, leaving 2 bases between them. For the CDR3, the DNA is TGCAGCGTTGTACAAGAGACCCAGTACTTC. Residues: CSVVQETQYF.

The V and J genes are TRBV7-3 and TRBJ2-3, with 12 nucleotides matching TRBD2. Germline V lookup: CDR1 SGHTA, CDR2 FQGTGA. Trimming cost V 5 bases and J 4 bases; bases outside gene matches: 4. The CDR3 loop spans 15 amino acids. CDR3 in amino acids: CASSIRLAGADTQYF. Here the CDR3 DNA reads TGTGCCAGCAGCATACGACTAGCGGGAGCAGATACGCAGTATTTT. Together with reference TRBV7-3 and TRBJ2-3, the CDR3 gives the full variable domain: GAGVSQTPSNKVTEKGKYVELRCDPISGHTALYWYRQSLGQGPEFLIYFQGTGAADDSGLPNDRFFAVRPEGSVSTLKIQRTERGDSAVYLCASSIRLAGADTQYFGPGTRLTVL.

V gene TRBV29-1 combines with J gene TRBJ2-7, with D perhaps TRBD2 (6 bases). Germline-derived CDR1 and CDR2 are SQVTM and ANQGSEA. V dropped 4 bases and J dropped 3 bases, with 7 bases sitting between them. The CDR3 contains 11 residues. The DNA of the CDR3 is TGCAGCGTTGGCGGGGTCTACGAGCAGTACTTC. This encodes CSVGGVYEQYF.

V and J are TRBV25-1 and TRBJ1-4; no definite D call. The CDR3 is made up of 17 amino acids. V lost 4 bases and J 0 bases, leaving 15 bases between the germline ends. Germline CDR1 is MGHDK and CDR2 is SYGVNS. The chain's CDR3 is CASSVVDKDATNEKLFF. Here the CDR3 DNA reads TGTGCCAGCAGTGTGGTCGACAAGGATGCAACTAATGAAAAACTGTTTTTT.